A selection of T cell receptor beta chains follows, all from one sample in a study of T cell responses to AZD1222 COVID-19 vaccine. Only in-frame clones appear in the TCRdb table, and some are missing; sequencing was by immunoSEQ multiplex PCR. The table has more than 150,000 clones, 85% to 90% seen once. The sequencing used peripheral blood, collected on day 0 of AZD1222 vaccination. These receptors came from an adult in good health. Each CDR3 is given with its conserved first and last residue. A D gene is named only where the DNA matches it firmly. The size field is filled for only some rows; it gives once, few, many or a size class.

TRBD1,TRBJ2-7,TRBV5-1,once,TGCGCCAGCAGCTCCAAGACAGGGGGACACGAGCAGTACTTC,CASSSKTGGHEQYF
-,TRBJ1-4,TRBV28,-,TGTGCCAGCAGGCGAGGGTTTCTCGCTAATGAAAAACTGTTTTTT,CASRRGFLANEKLFF
-,TRBJ1-1,TRBV27,-,TGTGCCAGCAGTAAAATGGGGTTTGAAGCTTTCTTT,CASSKMGFEAFF
-,TRBJ2-5,TRBV28,once,TGTGCCAGCAGTTTAGATTCGGGACGGCAAGGAGAGACCCAGTACTTC,CASSLDSGRQGETQYF
-,TRBJ2-7,TRBV4-1,-,TGCGCCAGCAGCACGAGACAGGCCTTCGACGAGCAGTACTTC,CASSTRQAFDEQYF
-,TRBJ2-5,TRBV6-2/TRBV6-3,-,TGTGCCAGCAGTTACTCGAGAGTGGAGACCCAGTACTTC,CASSYSRVETQYF
-,TRBJ1-6,TRBV2,-,TGTGCCAGTGTAAAGGGGGGTAATAATTCACCCCTCCACTTT,CASVKGGNNSPLHF
TRBD1,TRBJ2-3,TRBV9,-,TGTGCCAGCAGCGTCCACCGGGACAGGGGCAAAGATACGCAGTATTTT,CASSVHRDRGKDTQYF
-,TRBJ2-5,TRBV6-5,-,TGTGCCAGCAGTTACAGGGGAGGTTCGGTTGAGACCCAGTACTTC,CASSYRGGSVETQYF
-,TRBJ2-7,TRBV10-3,-,TGTGCCATCACCCCCGTCTCCTCTACCTACTACGAGCAGTACTTC,CAITPVSSTYYEQYF
TRBD2,TRBJ2-7,TRBV28,-,TGTGCCAGCAGTCGGTCAAGCGGGATGGGCCCCTCCTACGAGCAGTACTTC,CASSRSSGMGPSYEQYF
-,TRBJ1-2,TRBV4-2,-,TGTGCCAGCAGCCAAGACCGACAGGCCTTGTCATATGGCTACACCTTC,CASSQDRQALSYGYTF
-,TRBJ1-6,TRBV6-5,-,TGTGCCAGCTACAGGGCTCCACCCGATAATTCACCCCTCCACTTT,CASYRAPPDNSPLHF
TRBD1,TRBJ2-7,TRBV15,-,TGTGCCACCAGCAGAGATCGGACAGGGTCCCACGAGCAGTACTTC,CATSRDRTGSHEQYF
TRBD1,TRBJ1-4,TRBV27,-,TGTGCCAGCAGTTTCCGCTCGGACAGGTTAGGTGAAAAACTGTTTTTT,CASSFRSDRLGEKLFF
-,TRBJ1-5,TRBV19,-,TGTGCCAGTAGCCCAACCGATCAGCCCCAGCATTTT,CASSPTDQPQHF
-,TRBJ1-6,TRBV7-3,-,TGTGCCAGCAGCCGTAGAGGGGGAGGTACGGATTCACCCCTCCACTTT,CASSRRGGGTDSPLHF
TRBD2,TRBJ2-5,TRBV9,-,TGTGCCAGCAGCACGACTAGCGGGGGGTACCAAGAGACCCAGTACTTC,CASSTTSGGYQETQYF
-,TRBJ2-5,TRBV9,-,TGTGCCAGCAGCGTAGGGGCGGGGCCTCAAGAGACCCAGTACTTC,CASSVGAGPQETQYF
TRBD2,TRBJ2-1,TRBV28,-,TGTGCCACCCTAGCGGGAGGGCTCTACAATGAGCAGTTCTTC,CATLAGGLYNEQFF
-,TRBJ2-7,TRBV29-1,-,TGCAGCGTTGAAAAACTCGGGGGCGAGCAGTACTTC,CSVEKLGGEQYF
TRBD1,TRBJ1-2,TRBV11-1,-,TGTGCCAGCAGTTGGGACAGGGTGAACTATGGCTACACCTTC,CASSWDRVNYGYTF
-,TRBJ1-1,TRBV9,-,TGTGCCAGCAGCGAGCGGTGGGGAGATATGAACACTGAAGCTTTCTTT,CASSERWGDMNTEAFF
TRBD1,TRBJ1-2,TRBV30,-,TGTGCCTCACTCGACAGGGCAGAAAACTATGGCTACACCTTC,CASLDRAENYGYTF
-,TRBJ1-4,TRBV5-4,once,TGTGCCAGCAGCTTGGAGCCGACGAGGGTCAATGAAAAACTGTTTTTT,CASSLEPTRVNEKLFF
-,TRBJ2-4,TRBV30,-,TGTGCCTGGAAGTGGGCGGGGAACATTCAGTACTTC,CAWKWAGNIQYF
-,TRBJ1-2,TRBV12-3/TRBV12-4,-,TGTGCCAGCACCCGGCAGAGGAATGGCTACACCTTC,CASTRQRNGYTF
-,TRBJ2-1,TRBV7-9,-,TGTGCCAGCAGCCCCGACCCTTACAATGAGCAGTTCTTC,CASSPDPYNEQFF
-,TRBJ1-4,TRBV9,-,TGTGCCAGCAGCGCAACGGACGGAGTTAATGAAAAACTGTTTTTT,CASSATDGVNEKLFF
-,TRBJ1-1,TRBV11-2,-,TGTGCCAGCAGCTTACAGGCGGCTAAGAACACTGAAGCTTTCTTT,CASSLQAAKNTEAFF
-,TRBJ1-2,TRBV6-2/TRBV6-3,-,TGTGCCAGCAGCCTACTAGGTCTGGATGGCTACACCTTC,CASSLLGLDGYTF
-,TRBJ1-4,TRBV29-1,-,TGCAGCGTTGATGAGGGAGCAACTAATGAAAAACTGTTTTTT,CSVDEGATNEKLFF
-,TRBJ2-3,TRBV7-3,-,TGTGCCAGCAGCTTATGGGCCAGCACAGATACGCAGTATTTT,CASSLWASTDTQYF
-,TRBJ1-6,TRBV6-5,-,TGTGCCAGCAGCCGGCCGGAATCACCCCTCCACTTT,CASSRPESPLHF
TRBD1,TRBJ2-5,TRBV18,once,TGTGCCAGCTCACCACCTTCGACAGGGGGCGGGGCCCAGTACTTC,CASSPPSTGGGAQYF
-,TRBJ2-6,TRBV28,-,TGTGCCAGCAGTTTTTGGGAAAGCTCTGGGGCCAACGTCCTGACTTTC,CASSFWESSGANVLTF
-,TRBJ1-1,TRBV5-1,-,TGCGCCAGCAGCGACTTCCTGAACACTGAAGCTTTCTTT,CASSDFLNTEAFF
-,TRBJ1-1,TRBV19,-,TGTGCCAGTACCCCTGACGGGGGGCGCGGGAACACTGAAGCTTTCTTT,CASTPDGGRGNTEAFF
TRBD1,TRBJ1-2,TRBV5-1,once,TGCGCCAGCAGCTTGGACGTCAGGGGGGCGTACGCAAACTATGGCTACACCTTC,CASSLDVRGAYANYGYTF
-,TRBJ2-5,TRBV20-1,-,TGCAGTGCTCCGGACGGGGAGACCCAGTACTTC,CSAPDGETQYF
-,TRBJ1-2,TRBV6-6,-,TGTGCCAGCAGTTATATGGGGAGGGTCACCTTC,CASSYMGRVTF
TRBD1,TRBJ1-4,TRBV10-3,-,TGTGCCATCACCTCGGACAGGGCAAAACTGTTTTTT,CAITSDRAKLFF
-,TRBJ1-2,TRBV2,-,TGTGCCAGCAGTCCGGGGGACTATGGCTACACCTTC,CASSPGDYGYTF
-,TRBJ1-1,TRBV28,few,TGTGCCAGCAGAGCTGCGGGTAATACTGAAGCTTTCTTT,CASRAAGNTEAFF
TRBD2,TRBJ2-7,TRBV7-2,-,TGTGCCAGCAGCTTAACGTCTAGCGGGATAGGAGGGGGGTACTTC,CASSLTSSGIGGGYF
-,TRBJ1-1,TRBV7-9,-,TGTGCCAGCAGCTTTACAGGCGAGGGAGCTTTCTTT,CASSFTGEGAFF
-,TRBJ2-7,TRBV5-6,-,TGTGCCAGCAGCTTAGATCCACAGGGCCCCTACGAGCAGTACTTC,CASSLDPQGPYEQYF
TRBD2,TRBJ2-3,TRBV4-3,-,TGCGCCAGCAGCCAAGATAGAGCTAGCGGGGGCCCAGATACGCAGTATTTT,CASSQDRASGGPDTQYF
-,TRBJ2-7,TRBV30,-,TGTGCCTGGAGTGTAATTGGCCTGGAGCAGTACTTC,CAWSVIGLEQYF
-,TRBJ1-5,TRBV6-1,-,TGTGCCAGCAGTGAAGCAGGGGGGGGACAGCCCCAGCATTTT,CASSEAGGGQPQHF
TRBD1,TRBJ1-6,TRBV14,-,TGTGCCAGCAACAGACAGGGAAATTCACCCCTCCACTTT,CASNRQGNSPLHF
-,TRBJ2-1,TRBV24-1,-,TGTGCCACCAGGGCCCCTGGCGCCTACAATGAGCAGTTCTTC,CATRAPGAYNEQFF
TRBD2,TRBJ2-2,TRBV6-5,-,TGTGCCAGCAGAGTAGCGGGGGGGACCGGGGAGCTGTTTTTT,CASRVAGGTGELFF
-,TRBJ1-3,TRBV11-2,-,TGTGCCAGCAGCTCTAGGGGGGCCCCCCCTGGAAACACCATATATTTT,CASSSRGAPPGNTIYF
TRBD2,TRBJ2-3,TRBV10-1,-,TGCGCCAGCAGTGGACTAGCGGGAGCCACAGATACGCAGTATTTT,CASSGLAGATDTQYF
-,TRBJ2-7,TRBV5-6,-,TGTGCCAGCAGCACCACAGGGTACGAGCAGTACTTC,CASSTTGYEQYF
TRBD2,TRBJ2-2,TRBV3-1/TRBV3-2,-,TGTGCCAGCAGCTTGACTAGCGGGAGGCCAGGCCGGGAGCTGTTTTTT,CASSLTSGRPGRELFF